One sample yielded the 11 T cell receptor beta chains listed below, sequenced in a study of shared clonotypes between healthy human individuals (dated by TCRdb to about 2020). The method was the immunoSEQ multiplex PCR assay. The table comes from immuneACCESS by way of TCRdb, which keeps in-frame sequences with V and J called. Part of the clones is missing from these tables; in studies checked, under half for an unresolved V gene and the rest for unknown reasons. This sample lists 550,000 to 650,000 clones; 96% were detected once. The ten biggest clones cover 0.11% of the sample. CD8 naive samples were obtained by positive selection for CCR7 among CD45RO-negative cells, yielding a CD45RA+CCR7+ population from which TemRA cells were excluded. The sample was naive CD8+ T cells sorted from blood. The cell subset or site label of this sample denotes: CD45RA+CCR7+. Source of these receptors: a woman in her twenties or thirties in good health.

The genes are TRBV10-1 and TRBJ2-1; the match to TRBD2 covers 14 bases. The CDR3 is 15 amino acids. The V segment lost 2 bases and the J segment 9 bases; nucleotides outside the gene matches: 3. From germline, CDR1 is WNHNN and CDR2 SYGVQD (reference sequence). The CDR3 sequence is CASSEGTSGRIEQFF. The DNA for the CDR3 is TGCGCCAGCAGTGAGGGGACTAGCGGGAGAATTGAGCAGTTCTTC.

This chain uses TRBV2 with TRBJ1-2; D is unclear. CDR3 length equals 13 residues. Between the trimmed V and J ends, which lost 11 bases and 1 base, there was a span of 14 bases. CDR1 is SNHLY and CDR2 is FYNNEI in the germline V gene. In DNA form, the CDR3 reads TGTGCCCCAAAGGGAGTCCTTAACTATGGCTACACCTTC. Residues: CAPKGVLNYGYTF.

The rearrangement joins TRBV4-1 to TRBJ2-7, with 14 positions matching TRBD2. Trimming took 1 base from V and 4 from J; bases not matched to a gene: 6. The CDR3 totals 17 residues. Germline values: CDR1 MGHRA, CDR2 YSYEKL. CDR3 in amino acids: CASSQGPTSGRVYEQYF. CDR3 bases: TGCGCCAGCAGCCAAGGCCCGACTAGCGGGAGGGTTTACGAGCAGTACTTC.

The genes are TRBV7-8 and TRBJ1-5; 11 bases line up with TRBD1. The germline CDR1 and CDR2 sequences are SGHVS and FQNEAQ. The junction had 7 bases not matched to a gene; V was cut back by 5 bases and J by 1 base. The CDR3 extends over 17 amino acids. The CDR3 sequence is CASSKGQGALSNQPQHF. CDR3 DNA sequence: TGTGCCAGCAGCAAAGGACAGGGGGCTTTGAGCAATCAGCCCCAGCATTTT.

The CDR3 loop reads CASSLEGTTSGGIRHSYNEQFF. In DNA form, the CDR3 reads TGCGCCAGCAGCTTGGAGGGCACGACTAGCGGCGGGATAAGACATTCCTACAATGAGCAGTTCTTC. The chain is built from TRBV5-1 and TRBJ2-1; 9 bases match TRBD2. Germline CDR1 SGHRS, CDR2 YFSETQ. The CDR3 is made up of 22 amino acids. V was clipped by 0 bases and J by 1 base; unmatched bases: 20.

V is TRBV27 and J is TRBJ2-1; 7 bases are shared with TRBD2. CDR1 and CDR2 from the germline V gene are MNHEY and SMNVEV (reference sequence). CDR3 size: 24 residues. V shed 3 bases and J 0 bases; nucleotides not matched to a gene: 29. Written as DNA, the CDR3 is TGTGCCAGCAGTTTGGTCGAGCCCTCCCCAGGCCGACTATCGCGGGAGAGCTCCTACAATGAGCAGTTCTTC. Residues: CASSLVEPSPGRLSRESSYNEQFF.

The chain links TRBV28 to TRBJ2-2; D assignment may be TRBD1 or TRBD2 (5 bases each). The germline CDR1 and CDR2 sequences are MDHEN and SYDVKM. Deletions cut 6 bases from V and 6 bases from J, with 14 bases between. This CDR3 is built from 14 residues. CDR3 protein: CASSWGFTSGELFF. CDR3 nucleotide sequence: TGTGCCAGCAGCTGGGGGTTCACGTCCGGGGAGCTGTTTTTT.

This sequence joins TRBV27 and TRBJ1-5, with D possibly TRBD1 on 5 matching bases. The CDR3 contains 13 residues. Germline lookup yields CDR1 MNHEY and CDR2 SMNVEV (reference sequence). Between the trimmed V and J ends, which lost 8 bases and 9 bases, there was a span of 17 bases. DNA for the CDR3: TGTGCCAGCGGGGATCGAGGGACCTCGCCCCAGCATTTT. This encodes CASGDRGTSPQHF.

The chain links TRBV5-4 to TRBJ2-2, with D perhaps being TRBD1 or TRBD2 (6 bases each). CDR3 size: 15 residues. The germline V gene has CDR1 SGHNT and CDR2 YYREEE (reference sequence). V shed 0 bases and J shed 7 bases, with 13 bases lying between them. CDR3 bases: TGTGCCAGCAGCTTGGATCGGGGGCCGAGCGGGGAGCTGTTTTTT. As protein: CASSLDRGPSGELFF.

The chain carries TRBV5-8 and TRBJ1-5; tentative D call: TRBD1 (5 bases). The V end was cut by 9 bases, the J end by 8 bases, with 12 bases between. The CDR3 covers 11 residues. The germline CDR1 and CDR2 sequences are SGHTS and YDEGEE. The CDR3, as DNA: TGTGCCACCGGGGGTACTAAGCCCCAGCATTTT. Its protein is CATGGTKPQHF.

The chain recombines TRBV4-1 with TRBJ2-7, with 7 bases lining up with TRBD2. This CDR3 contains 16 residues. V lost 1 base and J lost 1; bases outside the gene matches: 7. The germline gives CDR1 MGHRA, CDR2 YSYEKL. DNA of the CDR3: TGCGCCAGCAGCCAAGGTATCGCGGGAGAGTCCTACGAGCAGTACTTC. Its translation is CASSQGIAGESYEQYF.